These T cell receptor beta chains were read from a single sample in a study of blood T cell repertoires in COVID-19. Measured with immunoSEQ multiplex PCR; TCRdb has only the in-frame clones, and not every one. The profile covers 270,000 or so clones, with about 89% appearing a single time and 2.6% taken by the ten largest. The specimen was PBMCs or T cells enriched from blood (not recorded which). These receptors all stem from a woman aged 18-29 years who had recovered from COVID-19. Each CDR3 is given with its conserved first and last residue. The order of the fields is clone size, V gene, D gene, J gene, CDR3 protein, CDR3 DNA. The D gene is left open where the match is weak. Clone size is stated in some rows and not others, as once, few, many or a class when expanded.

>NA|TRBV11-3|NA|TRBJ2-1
CASSLDQGSPKLF
TGTGCCAGCAGCTTAGATCAGGGGTCTCCAAAGCTCTTC
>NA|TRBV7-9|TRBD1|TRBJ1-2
CASSQDRGVDGYTF
TGTGCCAGCAGCCAGGACAGGGGGGTCGATGGCTACACCTTC
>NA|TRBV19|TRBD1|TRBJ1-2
CASLVPGGYGYTF
TGTGCCAGCTTAGTCCCAGGGGGCTATGGCTACACCTTC
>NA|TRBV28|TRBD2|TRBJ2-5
CASSRPGGGVETQYF
TGTGCCAGCAGTCGCCCCGGGGGAGGGGTAGAGACCCAGTACTTC
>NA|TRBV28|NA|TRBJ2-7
CASSLTRSSYEQYF
TGTGCCAGCAGTCTAACTAGGTCGTCCTACGAGCAGTACTTC
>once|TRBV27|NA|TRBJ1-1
CASSPATGDTEAFF
TGTGCCAGCAGTCCCGCAACCGGGGACACTGAAGCTTTCTTT
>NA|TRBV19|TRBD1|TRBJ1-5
CASSMTGLDSLSNQPQHF
TGTGCCAGTAGTATGACAGGGTTGGATTCTCTTAGCAATCAGCCCCAGCATTTT
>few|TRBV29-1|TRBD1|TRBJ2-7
CSVEEQGSEQYF
TGCAGCGTTGAGGAACAGGGGTCCGAGCAGTACTTC
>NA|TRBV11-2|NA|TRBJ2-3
CASSLSGGVTDTQYF
TGTGCCAGCAGCCTTAGCGGCGGGGTTACAGATACGCAGTATTTT
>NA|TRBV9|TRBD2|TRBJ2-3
CASSVDSGGATDTQYF
TGTGCCAGCAGCGTAGACAGCGGGGGGGCCACAGATACGCAGTATTTT